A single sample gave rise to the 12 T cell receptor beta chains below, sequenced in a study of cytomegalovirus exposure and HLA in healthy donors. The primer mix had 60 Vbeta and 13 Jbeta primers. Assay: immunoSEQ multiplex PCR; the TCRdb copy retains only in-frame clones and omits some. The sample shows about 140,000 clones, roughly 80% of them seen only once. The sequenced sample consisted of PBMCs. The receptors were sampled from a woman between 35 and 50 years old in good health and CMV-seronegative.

CDR3 sequence reads: CASRGQVNAYEQYF. The CDR3 DNA sequence: TGTGCCAGCAGGGGACAGGTGAACGCCTACGAGCAGTACTTC. The genes are TRBV2 and TRBJ2-7; TRBD1 matches at 8 bases. The CDR3 runs 14 residues. Germline CDR1 SNHLY, CDR2 FYNNEI. Germline trimming cut 6 bases from V and 2 bases from J; bases unmatched to any gene: 6.

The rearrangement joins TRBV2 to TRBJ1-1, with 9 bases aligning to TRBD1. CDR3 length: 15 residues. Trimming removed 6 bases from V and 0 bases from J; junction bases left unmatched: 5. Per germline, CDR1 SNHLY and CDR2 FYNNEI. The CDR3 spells CASSVQGALNTEAFF. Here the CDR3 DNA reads TGTGCCAGCAGCGTACAGGGGGCGTTGAACACTGAAGCTTTCTTT.

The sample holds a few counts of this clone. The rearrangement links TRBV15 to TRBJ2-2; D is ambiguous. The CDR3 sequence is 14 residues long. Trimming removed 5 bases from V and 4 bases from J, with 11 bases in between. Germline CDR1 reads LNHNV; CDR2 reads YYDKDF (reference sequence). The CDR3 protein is CATSPRLSTGELFF. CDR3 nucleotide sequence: TGTGCCACCAGCCCCCGACTGAGCACCGGGGAGCTGTTTTTT.

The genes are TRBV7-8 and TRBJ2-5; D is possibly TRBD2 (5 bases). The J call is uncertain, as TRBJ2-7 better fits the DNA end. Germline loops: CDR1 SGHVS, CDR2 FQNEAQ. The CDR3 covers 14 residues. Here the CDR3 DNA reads TGTGCCAGCAGCTTAGCCGGGATTGGGAACGAGCAGTACTTC. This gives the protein CASSLAGIGNEQYF.

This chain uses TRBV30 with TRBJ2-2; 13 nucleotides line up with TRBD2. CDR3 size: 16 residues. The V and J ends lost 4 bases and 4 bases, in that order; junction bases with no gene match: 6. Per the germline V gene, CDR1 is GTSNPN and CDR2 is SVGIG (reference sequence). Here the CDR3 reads CAWTPLAGGPTGELFF. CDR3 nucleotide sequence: TGTGCCTGGACCCCACTAGCGGGGGGGCCCACCGGGGAGCTGTTTTTT.

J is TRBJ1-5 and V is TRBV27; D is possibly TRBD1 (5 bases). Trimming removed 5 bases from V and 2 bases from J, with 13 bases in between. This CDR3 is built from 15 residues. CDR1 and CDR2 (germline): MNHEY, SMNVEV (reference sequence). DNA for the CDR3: TGTGCCAGCAGTGGAGGCGGGGGAGGCAATCAGCCCCAGCATTTT. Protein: CASSGGGGGNQPQHF.

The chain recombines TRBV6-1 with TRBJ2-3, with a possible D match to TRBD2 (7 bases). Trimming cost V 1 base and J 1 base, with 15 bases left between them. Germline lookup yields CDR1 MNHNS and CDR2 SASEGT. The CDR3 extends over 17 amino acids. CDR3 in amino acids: CASSEGLWGGGTDTQYF. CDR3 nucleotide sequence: TGTGCCAGCAGTGAAGGGCTATGGGGGGGCGGCACAGATACGCAGTATTTT.

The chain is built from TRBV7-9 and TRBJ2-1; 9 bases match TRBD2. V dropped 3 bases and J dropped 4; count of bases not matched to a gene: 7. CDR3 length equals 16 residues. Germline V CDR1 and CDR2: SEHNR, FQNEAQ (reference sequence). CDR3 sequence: CASSFFGTSRYNEQFF. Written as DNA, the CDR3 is TGTGCCAGCAGCTTCTTTGGGACTAGCAGATACAATGAGCAGTTCTTC.

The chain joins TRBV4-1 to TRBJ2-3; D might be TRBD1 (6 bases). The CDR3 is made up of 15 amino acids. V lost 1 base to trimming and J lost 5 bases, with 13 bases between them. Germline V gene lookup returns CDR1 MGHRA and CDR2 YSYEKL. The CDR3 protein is CASSQGGRILDTQYF. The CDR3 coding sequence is TGCGCCAGCAGCCAAGGGGGGCGAATTTTAGATACGCAGTATTTT.

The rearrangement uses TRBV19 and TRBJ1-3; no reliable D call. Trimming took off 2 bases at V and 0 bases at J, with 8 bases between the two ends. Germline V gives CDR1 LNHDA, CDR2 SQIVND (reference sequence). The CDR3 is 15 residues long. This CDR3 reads CASSITASSGNTIYF. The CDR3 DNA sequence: TGTGCCAGTAGTATAACAGCCAGCTCTGGAAACACCATATATTTT.

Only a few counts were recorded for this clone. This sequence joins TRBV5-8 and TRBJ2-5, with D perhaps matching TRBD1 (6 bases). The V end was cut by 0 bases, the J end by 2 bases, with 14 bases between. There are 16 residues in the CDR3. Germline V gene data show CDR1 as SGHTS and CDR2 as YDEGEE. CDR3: CASSLGRQVPQETQYF. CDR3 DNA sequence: TGTGCCAGCAGCTTGGGCCGACAGGTACCACAAGAGACCCAGTACTTC.

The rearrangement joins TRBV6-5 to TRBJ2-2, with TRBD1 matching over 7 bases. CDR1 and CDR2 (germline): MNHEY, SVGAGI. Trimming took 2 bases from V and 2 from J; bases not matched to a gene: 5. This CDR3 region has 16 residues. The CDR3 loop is CASSYKGTANTGELFF. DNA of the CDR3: TGTGCCAGCAGTTACAAAGGGACAGCAAACACCGGGGAGCTGTTTTTT.